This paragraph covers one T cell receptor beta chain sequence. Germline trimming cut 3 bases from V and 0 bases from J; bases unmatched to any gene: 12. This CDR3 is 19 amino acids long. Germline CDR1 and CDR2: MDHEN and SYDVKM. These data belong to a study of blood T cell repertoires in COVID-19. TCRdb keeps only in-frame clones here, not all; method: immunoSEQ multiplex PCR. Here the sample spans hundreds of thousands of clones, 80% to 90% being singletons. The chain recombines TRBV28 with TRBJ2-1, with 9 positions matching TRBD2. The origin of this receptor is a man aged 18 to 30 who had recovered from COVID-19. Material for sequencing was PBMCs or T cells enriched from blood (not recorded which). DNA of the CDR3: TGTGCCAGCAGTTTTAATCTCGGGAAGCGGGAGGCCTCCTACAATGAGCAGTTCTTC. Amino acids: CASSFNLGKREASYNEQFF.